This entry lists 13 T cell receptor beta chains sequenced from one sample in a study of molecular identifiers for immune sequencing clone quantification. TCRdb recomputed calls from the PCR reads with MiXCR, one row per CDR3 protein. The sample lists approximately 320,000 distinct CDR3 sequences, roughly 24% occurring once. Sample: naive CD8+ T cells from blood, with Jurkat cell RNA spiked in. Stated subset: FACS-sorted CD8+CD4-CCR7+CD45RA+ naive T cells. Receptors were obtained from a human donor in good health. Some libraries in this study had Jurkat cell RNA spiked in.

This clonotype was seen repeatedly, ten times or more. One end of the junction is discordant with germline, which a read error may explain. V and J are TRBV5-1 and TRBJ2-5, with TRBD2 as a possible D gene (5 bases). The CDR3 runs to 14 residues. CDR1 is SGHRS and CDR2 is YFSETQ in the germline V gene. The CDR3 nucleotides are TGTGCCAGCAGCTTTTGGACTGGAGAAGAAACCCAGTACTTC. It yields the protein CASSFWTGEETQYF. Supplemented by reference TRBV5-1 and TRBJ2-5, the full variable domain reads KAGVTQTPRYLIKTRGQQVTLSCSPISGHRSVSWYQQTPGQGLQFLFEYFSETQRNKGNFPGRFSGRQFSNSRSEMNVSTLELGDSALYLCASSFWTGEETQYFGPGTRLLVL.

V and J are TRBV7-9 and TRBJ1-4; D gene uncertain. Per germline, CDR1 SEHNR and CDR2 FQNEAQ (reference sequence). The ends were cut back, 5 bases at V and 8 bases at J, with 12 bases in the middle. The CDR3 runs to 13 residues. CDR3 nucleotides: TGTGCCAGCAGCCCAGGAGAAGAGGAAAAACTGTTTTTT. Translation gives CASSPGEEEKLFF.

Points on this clonotype: Since a much larger clone is just one base distant, this may be a read error. The chain is built from TRBV7-9 and TRBJ1-4, with unresolved D. The CDR3 has 15 amino acids. The germline gives CDR1 SEHNR, CDR2 FQNEAQ (reference sequence). CDR3 bases: TGTGCCAGCAGCCCCGGATATGCAACTAATGAAAACCTGTTTTTT. It codes for CASSPGYATNENLFF.

The V gene is TRBV3-1, the J gene TRBJ2-6, with D possibly TRBD2 on 5 matching bases. Between the trimmed V and J ends, which lost 0 bases and 2 bases, there was a span of 8 bases. Germline CDR1 reads LGHDT; CDR2 reads YNNKEL (reference sequence). The CDR3 length is 16 residues. CDR3: CASSQEWGAGANVLTF. CDR3 in DNA: TGTGCCAGCAGCCAAGAATGGGGAGCTGGGGCCAACGTCCTGACTTTC.

The rearrangement joins TRBV3-1 to TRBJ2-3, with D tentatively TRBD2 (5 bases). This CDR3 contains 15 residues. Trimming took off 4 bases at V and 5 bases at J, with 16 bases between the two ends. Germline-derived CDR1 and CDR2 are LGHDT and YNNKEL (reference sequence). Here the CDR3 reads CASSRAGQVGDTQYF. The CDR3 DNA follows: TGTGCCAGCAGCCGGGCGGGTCAGGTCGGAGATACGCAGTATTTT.

This clonotype came up once. The germline gene is not matched at one end of the junction; a read error may be the cause. This rearrangement joins TRBV13 to TRBJ1-2, with D possibly TRBD1 on 6 matching bases. The germline CDR1 and CDR2 sequences are PRHDT and FYEKMQ (reference sequence). The CDR3 is 12 residues long. The CDR3 DNA reads as TGTGCCTGCAGCTTGGACAGCTATGGCTACACCTTC. This gives the protein CACSLDSYGYTF.

As for this clonotype: One end of the junction is discordant with germline, which a read error may explain. The V gene is TRBV2, the J gene TRBJ2-7, with a possible D match to TRBD2 (6 bases). Germline loops: CDR1 SNHLY, CDR2 FYNNEI. This CDR3 region has 15 residues. The CDR3 coding sequence is TGTGCCAGCAGTGAAGGTGCGGGGCCCGCCTACAAGCAGTACTTC. Translation: CASSEGAGPAYKQYF.

This clonotype was found many times. The chain links TRBV7-9 to TRBJ2-7; D not resolved. CDR3 length: 14 amino acids. V dropped 4 bases and J dropped 6 bases, with 16 bases sitting between them. Germline CDR1 SEHNR, CDR2 FQNEAQ (reference sequence). CDR3 residues: CASSSPVARFEQYF. Written as DNA, the CDR3 is TGTGCCAGCAGCTCACCAGTCGCCCGTTTCGAGCAGTACTTC.

As regards this clonotype: A much bigger clone sits one base away, suggesting this may be a read error. V gene TRBV29-1 combines with J gene TRBJ2-7, with a weak D call TRBD2 (5 bases). The germline V gene encodes CDR1 SQVTM and CDR2 ANQGSEA. The CDR3 consists of 12 residues. The CDR3 region is CSVEDSSGERYF. For the CDR3, the DNA is TGCAGCGTTGAGGACTCGTCCGGGGAGCGGTACTTC.

Regarding this clonotype: A much larger clone lies one base from this, so it may be a read error. J is TRBJ2-3 and V is TRBV2; a possible D gene is TRBD1 (5 bases). CDR3 length: 15 residues. CDR1 is SNHLY, CDR2 FYNNEI, per germline. The CDR3 reads CASSEWNRSTDTKYF. CDR3 nucleotides: TGTGCCAGCAGTGAATGGAACAGGAGCACAGATACGAAGTATTTT.

Comments on this clonotype: Given a much more abundant clone one base away, this may be a read error. The gene calls are TRBV5-1 and TRBJ2-3; 7 nucleotides agree with TRBD2. The CDR3 runs 15 residues. CDR1 and CDR2 (germline): SGHRS, YFSETQ. The CDR3 sequence is CASSRVAGITDTRYF. The CDR3 nucleotides are TGCGCCAGCAGCAGGGTAGCGGGCATCACAGATACGCGGTATTTT.

This clonotype has ten or more counts. CDR3 residues: CASSFQQTPNQPQHF. The CDR3 DNA follows: TGTGCCAGCAGCTTCCAGCAAACCCCAAATCAGCCCCAGCATTTT. The V gene is TRBV5-6, the J gene TRBJ1-5; D is uncertain. Germline assignment: CDR1 SGHDT and CDR2 YYEEEE. This CDR3 contains 15 residues. V lost 2 bases to trimming and J lost 4 bases, with 13 bases between them.

Of note for this clonotype: A much bigger clone sits one base away, suggesting this may be a read error. This CDR3 is missing its conserved last phenylalanine or tryptophan, likely due to a read error. This chain uses TRBV7-9 with TRBJ1-1; 10 bases line up with TRBD1. Trimming took 2 bases from V and 8 from J; bases not matched to a gene: 5. The CDR3 has 14 residues. Germline loops: CDR1 SEHNR, CDR2 FQNEAQ (reference sequence). DNA for the CDR3: TGTGCCAGCAGCTTAAGACAGGGGGCGGTGGAAGCTTTCCTT. Amino acids: CASSLRQGAVEAFL.